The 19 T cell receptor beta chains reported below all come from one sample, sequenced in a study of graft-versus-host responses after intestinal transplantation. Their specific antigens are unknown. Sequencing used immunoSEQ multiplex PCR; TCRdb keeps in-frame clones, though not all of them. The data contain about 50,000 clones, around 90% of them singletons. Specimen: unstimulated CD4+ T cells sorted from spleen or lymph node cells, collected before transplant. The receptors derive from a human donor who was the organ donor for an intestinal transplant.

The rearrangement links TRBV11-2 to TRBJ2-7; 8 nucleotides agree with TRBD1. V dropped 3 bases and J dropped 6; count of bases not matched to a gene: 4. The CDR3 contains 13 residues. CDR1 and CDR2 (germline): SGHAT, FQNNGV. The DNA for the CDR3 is TGTGCCAGCAGCTTCGGGGACAGGAGCGAGCAGTACTTC. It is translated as CASSFGDRSEQYF.

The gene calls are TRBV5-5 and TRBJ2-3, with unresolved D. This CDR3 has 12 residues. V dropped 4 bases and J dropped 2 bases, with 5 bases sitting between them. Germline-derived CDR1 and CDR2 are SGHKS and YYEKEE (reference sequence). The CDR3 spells CASSGYTDTQYF. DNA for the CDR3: TGTGCCAGCAGCGGATACACAGATACGCAGTATTTT.

CDR3 sequence (DNA): TGTGCCAGTAGTAGGGCCTACACCGGGGAGCTGTTTTTT. This translates into CASSRAYTGELFF. This chain uses TRBV19 with TRBJ2-2; D is unresolved. Germline-derived CDR1 and CDR2 are LNHDA and SQIVND (reference sequence). The ends were cut back, 4 bases at V and 3 bases at J, with 6 bases in the middle. This CDR3 region has 13 residues.

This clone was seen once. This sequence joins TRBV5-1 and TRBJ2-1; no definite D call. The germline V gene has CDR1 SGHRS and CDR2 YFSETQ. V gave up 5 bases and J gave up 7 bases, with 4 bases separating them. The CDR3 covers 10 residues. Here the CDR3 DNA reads TGCGCCAGCAGGGGGAATGAGCAGTTCTTC. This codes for CASRGNEQFF.

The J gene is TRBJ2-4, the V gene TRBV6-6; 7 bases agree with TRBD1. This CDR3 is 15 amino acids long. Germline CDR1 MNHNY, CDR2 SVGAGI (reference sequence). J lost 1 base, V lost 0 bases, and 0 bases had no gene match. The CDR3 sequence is CASSYSTGAKNIQYF. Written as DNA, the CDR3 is TGTGCCAGCAGTTACTCGACAGGGGCCAAAAACATTCAGTACTTC.

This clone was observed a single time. CDR3 loop: CASSEAPLMNTEAFF. The CDR3 nucleotides are TGTGCCAGCAGTGAAGCTCCGCTTATGAACACTGAAGCTTTCTTT. This chain connects TRBV6-1 to TRBJ1-1; no firm D call. CDR1 is MNHNS, CDR2 SASEGT, per germline. The CDR3 runs to 15 residues. V was cut by 0 bases and J by 0 bases, with 8 bases left in between.

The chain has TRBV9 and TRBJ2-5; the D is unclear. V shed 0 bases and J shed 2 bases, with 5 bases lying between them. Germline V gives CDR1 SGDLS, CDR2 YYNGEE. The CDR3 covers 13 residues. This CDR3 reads CASSVGQQETQYF. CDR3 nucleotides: TGTGCCAGCAGCGTAGGTCAGCAAGAGACCCAGTACTTC.

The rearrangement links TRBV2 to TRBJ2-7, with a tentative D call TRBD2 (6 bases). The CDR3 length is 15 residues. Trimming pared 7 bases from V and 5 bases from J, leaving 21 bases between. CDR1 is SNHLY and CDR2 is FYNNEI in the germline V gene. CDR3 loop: CASTRGLAGLNEQYF. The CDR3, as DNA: TGTGCCAGCACACGGGGACTGGCGGGCCTCAACGAGCAGTACTTC.

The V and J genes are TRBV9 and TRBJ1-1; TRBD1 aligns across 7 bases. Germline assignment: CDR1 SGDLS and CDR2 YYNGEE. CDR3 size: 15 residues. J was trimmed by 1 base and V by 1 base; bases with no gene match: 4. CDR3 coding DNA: TGTGCCAGCAGCGTACTGGGACAGCCGAACACTGAAGCTTTCTTT. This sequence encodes CASSVLGQPNTEAFF.

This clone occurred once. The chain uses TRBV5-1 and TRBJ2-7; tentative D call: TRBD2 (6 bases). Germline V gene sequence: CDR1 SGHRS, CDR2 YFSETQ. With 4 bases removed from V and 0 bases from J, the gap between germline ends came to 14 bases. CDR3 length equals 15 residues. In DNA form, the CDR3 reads TGCGCCAGCAGCCGGGACTCCACGAGCTCCTACGAGCAGTACTTC. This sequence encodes CASSRDSTSSYEQYF.

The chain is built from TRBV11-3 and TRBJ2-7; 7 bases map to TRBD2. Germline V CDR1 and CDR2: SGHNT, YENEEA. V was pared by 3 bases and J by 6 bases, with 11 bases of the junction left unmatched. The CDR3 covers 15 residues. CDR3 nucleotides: TGTGCCAGCAGCTTTCAAGCGGGCGGGAGTGGCGAGCAGTACTTC. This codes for CASSFQAGGSGEQYF.

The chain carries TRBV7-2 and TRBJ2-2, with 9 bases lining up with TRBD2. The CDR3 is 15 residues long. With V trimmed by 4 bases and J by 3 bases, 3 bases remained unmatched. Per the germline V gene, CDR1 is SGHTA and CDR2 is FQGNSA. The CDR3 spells CASSYRLADTGELFF. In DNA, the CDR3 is TGTGCCAGCAGCTATCGACTAGCGGACACCGGGGAGCTGTTTTTT.

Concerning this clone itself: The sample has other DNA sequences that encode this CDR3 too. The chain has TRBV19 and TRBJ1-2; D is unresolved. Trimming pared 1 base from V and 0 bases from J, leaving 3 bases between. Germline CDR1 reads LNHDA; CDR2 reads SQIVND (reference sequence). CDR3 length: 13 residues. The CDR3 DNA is TGTGCCAGTAGTATAGGGACTAACTATGGCTACACCTTC. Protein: CASSIGTNYGYTF.

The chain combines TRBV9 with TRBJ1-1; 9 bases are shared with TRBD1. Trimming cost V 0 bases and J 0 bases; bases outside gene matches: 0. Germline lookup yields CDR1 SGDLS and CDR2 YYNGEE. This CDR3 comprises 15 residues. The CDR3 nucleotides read TGTGCCAGCAGCGTAGGGGACAGGGTGAACACTGAAGCTTTCTTT. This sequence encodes CASSVGDRVNTEAFF.

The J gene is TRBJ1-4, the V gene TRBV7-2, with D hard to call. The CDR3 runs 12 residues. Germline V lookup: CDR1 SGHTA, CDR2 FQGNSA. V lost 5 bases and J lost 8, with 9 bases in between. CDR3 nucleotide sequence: TGTGCCAGCAGCGTTATCGGGGAAAAACTGTTTTTT. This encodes CASSVIGEKLFF.

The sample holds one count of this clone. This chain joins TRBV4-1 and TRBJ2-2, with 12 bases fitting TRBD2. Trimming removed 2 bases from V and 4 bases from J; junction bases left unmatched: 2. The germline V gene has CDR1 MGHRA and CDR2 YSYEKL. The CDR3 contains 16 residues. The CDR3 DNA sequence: TGCGCCAGCAGCCAAAGACTAGCGGGAGCCACCGGGGAGCTGTTTTTT. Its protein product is CASSQRLAGATGELFF.

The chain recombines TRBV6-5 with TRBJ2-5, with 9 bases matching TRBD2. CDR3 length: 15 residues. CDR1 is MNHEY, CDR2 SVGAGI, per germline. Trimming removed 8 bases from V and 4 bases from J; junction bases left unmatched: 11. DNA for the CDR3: TGTGCCAGCGGAGAGGGCGGGAGGGCCTTAGAGACCCAGTACTTC. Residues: CASGEGGRALETQYF.

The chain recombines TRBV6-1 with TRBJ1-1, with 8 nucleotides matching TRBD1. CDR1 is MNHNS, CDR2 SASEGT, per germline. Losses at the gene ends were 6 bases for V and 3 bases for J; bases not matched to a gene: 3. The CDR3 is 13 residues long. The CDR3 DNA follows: TGTGCCAGCAGGGGGACAGGCTACACTGAAGCTTTCTTT. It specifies CASRGTGYTEAFF.

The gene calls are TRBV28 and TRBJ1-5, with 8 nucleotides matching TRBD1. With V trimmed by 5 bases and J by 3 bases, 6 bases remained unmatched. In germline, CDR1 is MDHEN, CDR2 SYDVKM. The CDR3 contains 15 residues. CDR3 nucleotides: TGTGCCAGCAGTACTCGGACAGGGTCCAATCAGCCCCAGCATTTT. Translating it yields CASSTRTGSNQPQHF.